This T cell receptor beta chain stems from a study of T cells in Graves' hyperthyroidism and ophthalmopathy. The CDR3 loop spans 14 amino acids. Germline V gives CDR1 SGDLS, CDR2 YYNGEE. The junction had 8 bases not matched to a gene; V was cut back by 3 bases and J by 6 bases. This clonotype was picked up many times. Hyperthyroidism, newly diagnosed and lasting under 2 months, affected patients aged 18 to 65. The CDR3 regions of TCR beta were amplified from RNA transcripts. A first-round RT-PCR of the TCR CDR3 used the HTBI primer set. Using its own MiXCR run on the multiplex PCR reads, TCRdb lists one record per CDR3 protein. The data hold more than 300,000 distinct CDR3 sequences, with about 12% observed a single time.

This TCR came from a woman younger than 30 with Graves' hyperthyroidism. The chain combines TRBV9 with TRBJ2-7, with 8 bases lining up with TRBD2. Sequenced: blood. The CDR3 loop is CASSGPGTRGEQYF. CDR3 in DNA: TGTGCCAGCAGCGGTCCCGGGACTAGGGGCGAGCAGTACTTC.